This T cell receptor (beta chain) was sequenced in a study of blood T cell repertoires in COVID-19 (dated by TCRdb to about 2020). Regarding the study in general: The collaborator samples originated in the United States, Italy and Spain and spanned the acute and convalescent phases of COVID-19. The material from the prospective study consisted of cDNA or gDNA derived from T cells, B-cell-depleted T cells, or PBMCs. Deeply sampled blood TCRbeta repertoires from subjects exposed to, actively infected with, or recovered from COVID-19 were included in the dataset. The repertoires were released in a freely available public database meant as a resource for research on the immune response to SARS-CoV-2. Samples were obtained from the ongoing ImmuneRACE study (first 160 participants) and from 950 to 1,500 subjects provided by 6 global collaborators. The sample metadata nearly always contained a de-identified subject ID, COVID-19 status, age in years and sex. Where available, HLA class I and class II types were obtained from metadata supplied by the sample provider rather than from assay-based typing.

The collaborating institutions used their own protocols to collect whole blood in K2EDTA tubes. For TCRbeta analysis, collaborators shipped samples as frozen whole blood, isolated PBMCs, or DNA extracted from either of those sample types. The immunoSEQ Assay, a bias-controlled multiplex PCR, was used to amplify TCRbeta CDR3 regions from genomic DNA. As for the original processing: The number of nucleated cells in each sample was estimated from the amplification of reference gene primers within the assay. To quantify the absolute abundance of each unique TCRbeta CDR3 rearrangement, sequence reads were collapsed and filtered. For each sample, productive Simpson clonality was calculated as the square root of Simpson's diversity index over productive rearrangements. Drawn from immuneACCESS, this table holds only the in-frame rearrangements with V and J called that TCRdb kept. Clones are partly lost; checked studies trace under half to an unresolved V gene and leave the rest unexplained. D and trimming come from the DNA, and the V and J calls and clone size come from that table. The sample table holds 97,000 or so clones, of which about 80% were seen once. Of the sample, roughly 4.4% falls within the top ten clones.

The investigation overall reported the following: Clinical and demographic metadata were provided uncurated, with the amount varying by source and participant.

To note about this clone: No cognate antigen has been identified for it. Base qualities are not recorded, but no much larger clone differs from it by a single base.

The germline V gene yields SNHLY for CDR1 and FYNNEI for CDR2. The germline V and J ends show losses of 3 bases and 1 base respectively, and no gene match explains 4 bases of the junction. Measured from the cysteine to the phenylalanine, the CDR3 is 15 residues long. The CDR3 DNA has 45 bases and is translated from base 1. The TCR sequence derives from a human donor in a cohort sampled during active COVID-19. The sequencing input was peripheral blood. The sequence links TRBV2 to TRBJ2-5, and TRBD2 aligns with 8 junction nucleotides. The CDR3 region: CASSDGGAAQETQYF. The DNA sequence follows: TGTGCCAGCAGTGACGGGGGGGCGGCCCAAGAGACCCAGTACTTC.